These 9 T cell receptor beta chains originate from one sample sequenced in a study of spatial heterogeneity in lung cancer. Documented time point: blood at routine non-recurrence follow-up after resection. TCRdb reprocessed the 5' RACE reads via MiXCR and lists one record per CDR3 protein. The table lists some 32,000 distinct CDR3 sequences, roughly 10% of them singletons. Specimen: PBMCs, collected at follow-up. These receptors were taken from a female donor with early-stage non-small cell lung cancer.

The chain joins TRBV5-1 to TRBJ2-7, with 7 bases matching TRBD1. This CDR3 has 16 amino acids. V shed 0 bases, J shed 2 bases, and the junction held 8 bases outside the gene matches. Germline V lookup: CDR1 SGHRS, CDR2 YFSETQ. This CDR3 reads CASSLEGAGEAYEQYF. CDR3 coding DNA: TGCGCCAGCAGCTTGGAGGGGGCAGGCGAAGCCTACGAGCAGTACTTC.

The V call is TRBV20-1, the J call TRBJ2-7; the D gene is possibly TRBD2 (6 bases). The germline gives CDR1 DFQATT, CDR2 SNEGSKA (reference sequence). V dropped 6 bases and J dropped 4 bases, with 16 bases sitting between them. This CDR3 contains 13 residues. DNA of the CDR3: TGCAGTGCGGCGGAGGGACGAAGTTACGAGCAGTACTTC. It specifies CSAAEGRSYEQYF.

This clonotype was counted between two and nine times. V usage is TRBV2 and J usage is TRBJ1-5; D possibly corresponds to TRBD1 (6 bases). V was cut by 7 bases and J by 6 bases, with 16 bases left in between. The CDR3 runs 14 residues. Germline V gives CDR1 SNHLY, CDR2 FYNNEI. In DNA form, the CDR3 reads TGTGCCAGCACCCAACAGGGTTTGGGTCAGCCCCAGCATTTT. Translated: CASTQQGLGQPQHF.

The chain is built from TRBV12-3 or TRBV12-4 and TRBJ2-5; D is uncertain. The CDR3 has 14 amino acids. Trimming cost V 2 bases and J 0 bases, with 7 bases left between them. The CDR3 bases are TGTGCCAGCAGTTTATGGCAGGACCAAGAGACCCAGTACTTC. The encoded protein is CASSLWQDQETQYF.

This clonotype was counted many times. V gene TRBV3-1 combines with J gene TRBJ2-5; 10 bases are a match to TRBD2. This CDR3 comprises 17 residues. The trim removed 0 bases at V and 9 bases at J, leaving 13 bases unmatched. From germline, CDR1 is LGHDT and CDR2 YNNKEL (reference sequence). This CDR3 is CASSQDRLAGVGGAQYF. In DNA, the CDR3 is TGTGCCAGCAGCCAAGATCGTCTAGCGGGAGTGGGTGGGGCCCAGTACTTC.

This clonotype was seen many times. This rearrangement joins TRBV20-1 to TRBJ1-6, with D hard to call. The CDR3 has 13 amino acids. Trimming took off 2 bases at V and 5 bases at J, with 7 bases between the two ends. Per the germline V gene, CDR1 is DFQATT and CDR2 is SNEGSKA (reference sequence). The CDR3 sequence: CSARKGDNSPLHF. Written as DNA, the CDR3 is TGCAGTGCTAGAAAGGGTGATAATTCACCCCTCCACTTT.

This clonotype was observed a handful of times. This chain links TRBV6-1 with TRBJ2-1; D uncertain. This CDR3 region has 15 residues. V was cut by 8 bases and J by 2 bases, with 16 bases left in between. Germline values: CDR1 MNHNS, CDR2 SASEGT. CDR3 sequence (DNA): TGTGCCAGCGGCTTCTCGGCTATCACCTACAATGAGCAGTTCTTC. Protein sequence: CASGFSAITYNEQFF.

The CDR3 sequence: CASSKDGGRPEAKNIQYF. In nucleotides, the CDR3 is TGTGCCAGCAGCAAAGATGGGGGCAGACCAGAGGCCAAAAACATTCAGTACTTC. The rearrangement uses TRBV21-1 and TRBJ2-4; TRBD1 is taken as the D call from the table, unchecked against the DNA. TRBV21-1 is a recognized pseudogene. The CDR3 contains 18 residues.

This clonotype was counted a few times. The V and J genes are TRBV2 and TRBJ1-4, with D possibly matching TRBD1 (6 bases). The CDR3 has 15 amino acids. In germline, CDR1 is SNHLY, CDR2 FYNNEI. The germline V and J ends were trimmed by 6 bases and 2 bases, with 13 bases remaining between them. The CDR3 here is CASREGVHTNEKLFF. The CDR3 coding sequence is TGTGCCAGCAGGGAGGGGGTACACACTAATGAAAAACTGTTTTTT.